This T cell receptor (beta chain) was profiled in a study of control samples from healthy donors and cancer patients. Sequencing used immunoSEQ multiplex PCR; TCRdb keeps in-frame clones, though not all of them. The table includes 150,000 to 200,000 clones, around 92% detected once. CDR1 and CDR2 from the germline V gene are LGHNA and YSLEER. The ends lost 4 bases at V and 0 bases at J; junction bases unmatched: 8. The CDR3 is 18 amino acids. The TCR comes from a woman in her 30s in good health. Input material: blood. The genes are TRBV4-3 and TRBJ2-6, with 8 bases identical to TRBD1. CDR3 DNA sequence: TGCGCCAGCAGCCTCGGACAGGGCCCGAGCTCTGGGGCCAACGTCCTGACTTTC. It is translated as CASSLGQGPSSGANVLTF.